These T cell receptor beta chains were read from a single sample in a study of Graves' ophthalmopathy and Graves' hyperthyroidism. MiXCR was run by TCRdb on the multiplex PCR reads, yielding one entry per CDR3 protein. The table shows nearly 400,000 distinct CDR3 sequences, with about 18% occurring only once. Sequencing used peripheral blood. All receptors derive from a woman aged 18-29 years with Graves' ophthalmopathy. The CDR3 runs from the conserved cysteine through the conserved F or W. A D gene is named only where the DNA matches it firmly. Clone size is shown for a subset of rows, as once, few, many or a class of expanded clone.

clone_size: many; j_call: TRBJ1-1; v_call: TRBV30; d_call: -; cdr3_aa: CARSKGLGTEAFF; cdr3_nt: TGTGCCCGTTCTAAGGGGTTGGGCACTGAAGCTTTCTTT
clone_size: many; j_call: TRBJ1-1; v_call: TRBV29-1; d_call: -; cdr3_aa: CSGEQGLMNTEAFF; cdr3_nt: TGCAGCGGAGAACAGGGCCTTATGAACACTGAAGCTTTCTTT
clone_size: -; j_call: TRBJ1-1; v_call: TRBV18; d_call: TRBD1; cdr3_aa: CASSPRTGGGNTEAFF; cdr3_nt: TGTGCCAGCTCACCGAGAACAGGGGGGGGGAACACTGAAGCTTTCTTT
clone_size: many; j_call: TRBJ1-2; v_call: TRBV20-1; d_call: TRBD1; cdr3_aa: CSAETGGASYGYTF; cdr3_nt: TGCAGTGCTGAGACAGGGGGCGCGTCCTATGGCTACACCTTC
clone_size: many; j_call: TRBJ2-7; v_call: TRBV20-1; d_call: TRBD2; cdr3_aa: CSARAGGTYEQYF; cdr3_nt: TGCAGTGCTAGAGCGGGAGGGACCTACGAGCAGTACTTC
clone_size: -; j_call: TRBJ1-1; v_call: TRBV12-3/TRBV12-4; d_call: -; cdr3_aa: CASSFDVTPAEAFF; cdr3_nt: TGTGCCAGCAGTTTCGACGTCACTCCGGCTGAAGCTTTCTTT
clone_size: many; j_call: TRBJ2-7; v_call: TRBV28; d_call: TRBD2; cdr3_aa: CASSLIFGLAGVYSYEQYF; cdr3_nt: TGTGCCAGCAGTTTAATTTTCGGACTAGCGGGAGTTTACTCCTACGAGCAGTACTTC
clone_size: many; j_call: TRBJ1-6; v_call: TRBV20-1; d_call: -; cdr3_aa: CSARDPPVYNSPLHF; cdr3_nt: TGCAGTGCTAGAGATCCCCCGGTCTATAATTCACCCCTCCACTTT
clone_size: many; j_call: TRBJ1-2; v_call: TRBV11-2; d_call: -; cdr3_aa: CASSSTSWGGHTF; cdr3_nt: TGTGCCAGCAGCTCGACCTCGTGGGGCGGACACACCTTC
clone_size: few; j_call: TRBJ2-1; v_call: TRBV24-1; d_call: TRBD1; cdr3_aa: CATSDFGQGAYNEQFF; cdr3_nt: TGTGCCACCAGTGATTTCGGGCAGGGGGCGTACAATGAGCAGTTCTTC
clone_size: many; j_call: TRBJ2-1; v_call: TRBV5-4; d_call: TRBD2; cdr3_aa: CASSLVAGSYNEQFF; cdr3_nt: TGTGCCAGCAGCTTGGTAGCGGGGTCTTACAATGAGCAGTTCTTC
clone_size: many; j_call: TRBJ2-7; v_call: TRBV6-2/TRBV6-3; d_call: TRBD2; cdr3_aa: CASSPYTGGANEQYF; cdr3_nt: TGTGCCAGCAGCCCCTACACGGGAGGTGCCAACGAGCAGTACTTC
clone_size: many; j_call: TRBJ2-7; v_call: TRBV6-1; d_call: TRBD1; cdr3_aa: CASSEGKTGGYEQYF; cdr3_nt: TGTGCCAGCAGTGAGGGCAAGACAGGGGGCTACGAGCAGTACTTC
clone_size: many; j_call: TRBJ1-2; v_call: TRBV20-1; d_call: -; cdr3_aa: CSAPGFALYGYTF; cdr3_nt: TGCAGTGCCCCAGGGTTCGCCCTCTATGGCTACACCTTC
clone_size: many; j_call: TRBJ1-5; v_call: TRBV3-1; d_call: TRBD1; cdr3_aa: CASSQDFDRAQPQHF; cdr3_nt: TGTGCCAGCAGCCAAGATTTCGACAGGGCTCAGCCCCAGCATTTT